This entry concerns a single T cell receptor beta chain. Its antigen is currently unknown. Trimming removed 0 bases at V and 2 bases at J, with 6 bases between. The CDR3 length is 14 residues. Germline V gene data show CDR1 as MGHRA and CDR2 as YSYEKL. Using immunoSEQ multiplex PCR, the repertoire was profiled, and TCRdb retains in-frame clones only, with some absent. This table has tens of thousands of clones, approximately 95% appearing once. This record comes from a study of graft-versus-host responses after intestinal transplantation. Study-wide results and limits: GvH clones occurred in recipient marrow; some first appeared in ileum or blood.

This sequence was found in a human donor who was the organ donor for an intestinal transplant. Material: unstimulated CD8+ T cells sorted from spleen or lymph node cells, obtained before transplant. This rearrangement joins TRBV4-1 to TRBJ2-3; D unclear. Here the CDR3 reads CASSQDGVTDTQYF. In nucleotides, the CDR3 is TGCGCCAGCAGCCAAGATGGGGTCACAGATACGCAGTATTTT.